These 11 T cell receptor beta chains share one sample of origin, sequenced in a study of PD-L1 blockade in urothelial cancer. Time point denoted: pretreatment peripheral blood. Produced via immunoSEQ multiplex PCR; TCRdb's table is partial and in-frame only. The sample includes tens of thousands of clones, 84% of them seen just once. The source was PBMCs, collected around atezolizumab (anti-PD-L1) treatment. The receptors shown here come from a woman in her sixties or seventies with urothelial cancer.

The rearrangement links TRBV5-1 to TRBJ2-5; D is undetermined. V lost 5 bases and J 1 base, leaving 12 bases between the germline ends. The germline V gene encodes CDR1 SGHRS and CDR2 YFSETQ. The CDR3 is 14 residues long. CDR3 amino acids: CASSRGSFQETQYF. DNA of the CDR3: TGCGCCAGCAGTAGAGGCAGCTTCCAAGAGACCCAGTACTTC.

In nucleotides, the CDR3 is TGTGCCAGTAGTACTGATGCGGGGTCCTACAATGAGCAGTTCTTC. Protein product: CASSTDAGSYNEQFF. The V call is TRBV19, the J call TRBJ2-1, with D possibly being TRBD2 (6 bases). Germline V gene data show CDR1 as LNHDA and CDR2 as SQIVND (reference sequence). V lost 4 bases and J lost 1, with 11 bases in between. The CDR3 sequence is 15 residues long.

V and J are TRBV11-2 and TRBJ2-5; TRBD2 agrees at 7 bases. The junction had 10 bases not matched to a gene; V was cut back by 4 bases and J by 5 bases. This CDR3 contains 15 residues. The germline gives CDR1 SGHAT, CDR2 FQNNGV. CDR3 sequence: CASSYERGLGETQYF. The CDR3 DNA sequence: TGTGCCAGCAGCTACGAGCGGGGTTTAGGGGAGACCCAGTACTTC.

This sequence joins TRBV30 and TRBJ2-7, with TRBD1 as a possible D gene (6 bases). The CDR3 has 12 residues. Trimming left V 7 bases short and J 5 bases short, with 15 bases between. Germline V gene sequence: CDR1 GTSNPN, CDR2 SVGIG (reference sequence). The CDR3 nucleotides read TGTGCCTCCTCGTCAGGGGTCCACGAGCAGTACTTC. The encoded protein is CASSSGVHEQYF.

V and J are TRBV7-6 and TRBJ2-3, with TRBD2 matching 11 bases. V was clipped by 5 bases and J by 5 bases; unmatched bases: 9. CDR3 length: 16 residues. Germline lookup yields CDR1 SGHVS and CDR2 FNYEAQ. The CDR3 region has the DNA TGTGCCAGCAGCAAGGACCTTCTAGCGGGGGGAGATACGCAGTATTTT. Translation gives CASSKDLLAGGDTQYF.

The rearrangement joins TRBV6-1 to TRBJ1-5; TRBD1 agrees at 7 bases. CDR1 MNHNS and CDR2 SASEGT come from the germline V gene. The ends lost 4 bases at V and 2 bases at J; junction bases unmatched: 8. The CDR3 loop spans 16 amino acids. The CDR3 here is CASSAHGQARNQPQHF. CDR3 in DNA: TGTGCCAGCAGTGCCCACGGACAGGCCCGCAATCAGCCCCAGCATTTT.

This clone was counted a single time. The chain links TRBV19 to TRBJ2-1, with 10 bases that match TRBD2. After removal of 7 bases from V and 0 bases from J, the junction contained 3 bases not matched to a gene. CDR1 is LNHDA and CDR2 is SQIVND in the germline V gene (reference sequence). The CDR3 contains 15 residues. CDR3 sequence (DNA): TGTGCCAGTACCTCTAGCGGGAGCTCCTACAATGAGCAGTTCTTC. This gives the protein CASTSSGSSYNEQFF.

The rearrangement links TRBV28 to TRBJ2-2; D is ambiguous. The germline CDR1 and CDR2 sequences are MDHEN and SYDVKM. With 1 base removed from V and 1 base from J, the gap between germline ends came to 13 bases. This CDR3 is built from 17 residues. CDR3 sequence: CASSLYAVAENTGELFF. The CDR3 DNA follows: TGTGCCAGCAGTTTATACGCGGTGGCAGAGAACACCGGGGAGCTGTTTTTT.

The chain combines TRBV2 with TRBJ1-4, with 11 bases identical to TRBD1. Germline-derived CDR1 and CDR2 are SNHLY and FYNNEI. This CDR3 has 14 amino acids. J gave up 7 bases and V 8 bases, and 6 bases lay outside the gene matches. The DNA of the CDR3 is TGTGCCAGCGGGACAGGGGGGTATTTTGAAAAACTGTTTTTT. Its protein product is CASGTGGYFEKLFF.

This chain links TRBV11-3 with TRBJ2-1, with D maybe TRBD1 (6 bases). Trimming removed 1 base at V and 7 bases at J, with 14 bases between. Germline assignment: CDR1 SGHNT and CDR2 YENEEA. This CDR3 has 15 residues. The CDR3 region has the DNA TGTGCCAGCAGCTTAGCTCAACAGGGAGCGAATGAGCAGTTCTTC. Translation: CASSLAQQGANEQFF.

Written as DNA, the CDR3 is TGTGCCAGCAGCTTAGCAACAGGGAGAATATCGGGGAGCTATGGCTACACCTTC. This gives the protein CASSLATGRISGSYGYTF. The gene calls are TRBV7-2 and TRBJ1-2, with D possibly TRBD1 on 6 matching bases. The CDR3 totals 18 residues. Between the trimmed V and J ends, which lost 0 bases and 4 bases, there was a span of 21 bases. Per germline, CDR1 SGHTA and CDR2 FQGNSA.